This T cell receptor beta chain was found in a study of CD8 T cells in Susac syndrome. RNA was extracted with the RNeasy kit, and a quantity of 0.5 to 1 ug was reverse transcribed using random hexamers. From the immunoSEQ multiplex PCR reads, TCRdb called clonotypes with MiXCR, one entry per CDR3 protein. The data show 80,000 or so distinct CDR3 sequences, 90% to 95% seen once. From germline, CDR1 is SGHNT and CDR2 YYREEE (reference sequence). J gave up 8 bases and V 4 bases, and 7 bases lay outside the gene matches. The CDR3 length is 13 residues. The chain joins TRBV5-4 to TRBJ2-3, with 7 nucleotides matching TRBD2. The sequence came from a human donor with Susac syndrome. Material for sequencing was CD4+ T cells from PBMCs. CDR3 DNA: TGTGCCAGCAGCGGGGGGGAGGGAGGTACGCAGTATTTT. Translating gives CASSGGEGGTQYF.